The 2 T cell receptor beta chains below were found in one sample sequenced in a study of blood T cell repertoires in COVID-19. TCRdb keeps only in-frame clones here, not all; method: immunoSEQ multiplex PCR. The sample carries approximately 120,000 clones, 85% to 90% recorded once. Sequencing input: peripheral blood. These receptors were obtained from a man aged 45-60 years with acute or convalescent COVID-19.

This chain uses TRBV24-1 with TRBJ2-6; 10 nucleotides line up with TRBD2. The CDR3 totals 16 residues. Trimming took 5 bases from V and 2 from J; bases not matched to a gene: 2. The germline V gene has CDR1 KGHDR and CDR2 SFDVKD. The CDR3 spells CATSGAGGAGANVLTF. CDR3 bases: TGTGCCACCAGTGGAGCGGGGGGGGCTGGGGCCAACGTCCTGACTTTC.

This chain joins TRBV27 and TRBJ1-2, with D possibly being TRBD1 (5 bases). Germline CDR1 is MNHEY and CDR2 is SMNVEV (reference sequence). V was clipped by 8 bases and J by 4 bases, with 17 bases between them. The CDR3 length is 14 residues. The CDR3 is CASARGGTPYGYTF. Here the CDR3 DNA reads TGTGCCAGCGCCCGAGGAGGGACCCCCTATGGCTACACCTTC.